Presented here are 20 T cell receptor beta chains from one specimen sequenced in a study of CD8+ T cells in alopecia areata. Sequencing templates came from extracted RNA that was reverse transcribed into cDNA. Repertoires were generated with immunoSEQ multiplex PCR, while TCRdb's copy carries only in-frame clones and drops some. Altogether more than 95,000 clones are present, roughly two fifths being singletons, with the ten largest covering about 1.4%. The sequenced material came from CD4+ T cells sorted from blood. The receptors originated from a human donor with alopecia areata.

This clone was recorded a few times. This rearrangement joins TRBV7-9 to TRBJ2-6; 11 bases map to TRBD1. V gave up 3 bases and J gave up 4 bases; unmatched junction bases: 8. There are 18 residues in the CDR3. Germline-derived CDR1 and CDR2 are SEHNR and FQNEAQ (reference sequence). This chain's CDR3 is CASSFRTGGLKGANVLTF. In nucleotides, the CDR3 is TGTGCCAGCAGCTTCAGGACAGGGGGCCTGAAAGGGGCCAACGTCCTGACTTTC.

This clone came up a few times. V is TRBV5-1 and J is TRBJ2-7, with D possibly being TRBD1 or TRBD2 (5 bases each). Germline V lookup: CDR1 SGHRS, CDR2 YFSETQ. The CDR3 is made up of 15 amino acids. V was cut by 1 base and J by 5 bases, with 16 bases left in between. CDR3 protein: CASSLTGPPANEQYF. In DNA, the CDR3 is TGCGCCAGCAGCTTGACGGGACCCCCTGCGAACGAGCAGTACTTC.

This clone turned up a few times. The chain has TRBV7-9 and TRBJ2-1; 10 bases align to TRBD1. V lost 5 bases and J lost 5; bases outside the gene matches: 9. Germline CDR1 is SEHNR and CDR2 is FQNEAQ (reference sequence). This CDR3 contains 16 residues. CDR3 sequence (DNA): TGTGCCAGCAGCCCGACAGGGGGCAAAGGGGACAATGAGCAGTTCTTC. Protein sequence: CASSPTGGKGDNEQFF.

V and J are TRBV6-5 and TRBJ2-2, with 8 bases matching TRBD1. V was clipped by 6 bases and J by 4 bases; unmatched bases: 7. Germline values: CDR1 MNHEY, CDR2 SVGAGI. The CDR3 has 15 amino acids. CDR3 loop: CASSQDRGGTGELFF. CDR3 bases: TGTGCCAGCAGCCAAGACAGGGGCGGCACCGGGGAGCTGTTTTTT.

The chain couples TRBV10-2 to TRBJ2-7; 7 bases map to TRBD2. J gave up 7 bases and V 7 bases, and 13 bases lay outside the gene matches. The CDR3 covers 14 residues. Per the germline V gene, CDR1 is WSHSY and CDR2 is SAAADI. The CDR3 reads CASIPAGVSEEQYF. Here the CDR3 DNA reads TGCGCCAGCATACCGGCGGGAGTCTCTGAAGAGCAGTACTTC.

This clone came up a few times. The rearrangement joins TRBV7-2 to TRBJ2-3, with D possibly being TRBD2 (5 bases). The CDR3 runs to 15 residues. Looked up from germline, CDR1 is SGHTA and CDR2 is FQGNSA. V was trimmed by 1 base and J by 2 bases, leaving 10 bases between them. CDR3 in amino acids: CASSLVTGTTDTQYF. CDR3 sequence (DNA): TGTGCCAGCAGCTTAGTTACGGGAACCACAGATACGCAGTATTTT.

This clone was detected a few times. The chain recombines TRBV4-3 with TRBJ1-2; 8 nucleotides line up with TRBD1. After removal of 0 bases from V and 8 bases from J, the junction contained 5 bases not matched to a gene. CDR3 length: 14 amino acids. The germline V gene has CDR1 LGHNA and CDR2 YSLEER. As DNA, the CDR3 is TGCGCCAGCAGCCAAGACAGGGGGCTTGGGGGCTACACCTTC. This encodes CASSQDRGLGGYTF.

The rearrangement links TRBV6-5 to TRBJ2-1; possibly TRBD1 for D (6 bases). Per germline, CDR1 MNHEY and CDR2 SVGAGI. The CDR3 sequence is 14 residues long. The germline V and J ends were trimmed by 3 bases and 4 bases, with 10 bases remaining between them. CDR3 bases: TGTGCCAGCAGTTATGACAGGAGTTACAATGAGCAGTTCTTC. Protein: CASSYDRSYNEQFF.

V usage is TRBV5-6 and J usage is TRBJ1-2; no reliable D call. The CDR3 loop spans 14 amino acids. V was pared by 1 base and J by 2 bases, with 9 bases between. Germline loops: CDR1 SGHDT, CDR2 YYEEEE. The DNA for the CDR3 is TGTGCCAGCAGCTTGCAGTACCCAAACTATGGCTACACCTTC. Its protein is CASSLQYPNYGYTF.

This clone was seen once. The chain uses TRBV27 and TRBJ2-1, with D hard to call. Germline V CDR1 and CDR2: MNHEY, SMNVEV (reference sequence). The CDR3 loop spans 15 amino acids. The V end was cut by 4 bases, the J end by 3 bases, with 13 bases between. CDR3 coding DNA: TGTGCCAGCAGTTCCCGATCTAGGCGCTACAATGAGCAGTTCTTC. Amino acid sequence: CASSSRSRRYNEQFF.

This chain uses TRBV29-1 with TRBJ1-1; 8 nucleotides line up with TRBD1. This CDR3 has 14 amino acids. Unmatched junction bases numbered 7, after V lost 3 bases and J lost 4 bases. Germline-derived CDR1 and CDR2 are SQVTM and ANQGSEA. CDR3 sequence: CSVDDRGRTTEAFF. Written as DNA, the CDR3 is TGCAGCGTTGACGACAGGGGACGCACCACTGAAGCTTTCTTT.

Only one count was recorded for this clone. V usage is TRBV6-6 and J usage is TRBJ2-3; D call uncertain. Trimming cost V 0 bases and J 8 bases, with 18 bases left between them. This CDR3 contains 16 residues. Germline values: CDR1 MNHNY, CDR2 SVGAGI (reference sequence). CDR3 region: CASSYSQTTEFGTQYF. In nucleotides, the CDR3 is TGTGCCAGCAGTTACTCGCAGACAACGGAGTTCGGTACGCAGTATTTT.

This sequence joins TRBV27 and TRBJ1-5; the D is unclear. With 5 bases removed from V and 0 bases from J, the gap between germline ends came to 11 bases. This CDR3 spans 15 amino acids. Germline CDR1 MNHEY, CDR2 SMNVEV (reference sequence). CDR3 in amino acids: CASSPTTNSNQPQHF. The DNA for the CDR3 is TGTGCCAGCAGTCCGACAACTAATAGCAATCAGCCCCAGCATTTT.

This clone was detected a few times. This sequence joins TRBV19 and TRBJ2-7; perhaps TRBD2 as D (6 bases). Per the germline V gene, CDR1 is LNHDA and CDR2 is SQIVND (reference sequence). The CDR3 covers 13 residues. V was trimmed by 5 bases and J by 6 bases, leaving 14 bases between them. Written as DNA, the CDR3 is TGTGCCAGTAGTGGGACTTGGCTTGGCGAGCAGTACTTC. Protein sequence: CASSGTWLGEQYF.

The sample holds a few counts of this clone. V usage is TRBV27 and J usage is TRBJ1-2, with 7 positions matching TRBD1. The V segment lost 6 bases and the J segment 7 bases; nucleotides outside the gene matches: 5. The CDR3 consists of 12 residues. Germline lookup yields CDR1 MNHEY and CDR2 SMNVEV (reference sequence). The CDR3 DNA reads as TGTGCCAGCAGGAACAGGGGTAGTGGCTACACCTTC. Amino acids: CASRNRGSGYTF.

The chain links TRBV14 to TRBJ2-2; D is unresolved. CDR1 is SGHDN and CDR2 is FVKESK in the germline V gene. This CDR3 comprises 15 residues. Trimming shortened V by 1 base and J by 3 bases, and 9 bases separated the two germline ends. CDR3 coding DNA: TGTGCCAGCAGCCAAGTGAATTCGCACACCGGGGAGCTGTTTTTT. It encodes CASSQVNSHTGELFF.

The V and J genes are TRBV5-4 and TRBJ1-1, with TRBD1 matching over 8 bases. From germline, CDR1 is SGHNT and CDR2 YYREEE (reference sequence). V trimming: 2 bases; J trimming: 1 base; junction bases outside the gene matches: 4. This CDR3 is built from 15 residues. In DNA form, the CDR3 reads TGTGCCAGCAGCTTCCCGACAGGGGCGAACACTGAAGCTTTCTTT. Translation: CASSFPTGANTEAFF.

There are a few counts of this clone. This chain connects TRBV7-2 to TRBJ2-7; the match to TRBD1 covers 8 bases. This CDR3 has 16 amino acids. With V trimmed by 5 bases and J by 4 bases, 13 bases remained unmatched. Germline CDR1 and CDR2: SGHTA and FQGNSA. The CDR3 region is CASSLTGDRRAYEQYF. DNA for the CDR3: TGTGCCAGCAGCCTTACCGGGGACAGGCGAGCGTACGAGCAGTACTTC.

This clone was seen a few times. Here the CDR3 DNA reads TGCGCCAGCAGCCAAGGGGAGGGGAGCTCCTACGAGCAGTACTTC. Translating gives CASSQGEGSSYEQYF. The J gene is TRBJ2-7, the V gene TRBV4-1, with 7 bases aligning to TRBD2. The CDR3 totals 15 residues. The ends lost 1 base at V and 0 bases at J; junction bases unmatched: 3. In germline, CDR1 is MGHRA, CDR2 YSYEKL.

CDR3 bases: TGCGCCAGCAGCTTTTCTTTGCGGGCCTCAGATACGCAGTATTTT. Translation gives CASSFSLRASDTQYF. J is TRBJ2-3 and V is TRBV5-1, with TRBD2 as a possible D gene (5 bases). Trimming removed 2 bases from V and 4 bases from J, with 14 bases in between. CDR3 length: 15 residues. In germline, CDR1 is SGHRS, CDR2 YFSETQ.